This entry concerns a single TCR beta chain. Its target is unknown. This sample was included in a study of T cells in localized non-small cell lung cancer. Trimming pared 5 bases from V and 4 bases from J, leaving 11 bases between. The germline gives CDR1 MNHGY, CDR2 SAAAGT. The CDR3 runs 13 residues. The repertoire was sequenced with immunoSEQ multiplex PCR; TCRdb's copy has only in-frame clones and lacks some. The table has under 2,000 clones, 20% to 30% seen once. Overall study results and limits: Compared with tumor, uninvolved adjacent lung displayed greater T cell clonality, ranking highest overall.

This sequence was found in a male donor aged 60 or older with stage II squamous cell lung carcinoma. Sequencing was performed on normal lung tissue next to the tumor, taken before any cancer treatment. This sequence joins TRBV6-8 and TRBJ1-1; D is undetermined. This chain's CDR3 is CASSRESGTEAFF. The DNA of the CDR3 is TGTGCCAGCAGTAGAGAATCGGGCACTGAAGCTTTCTTT.